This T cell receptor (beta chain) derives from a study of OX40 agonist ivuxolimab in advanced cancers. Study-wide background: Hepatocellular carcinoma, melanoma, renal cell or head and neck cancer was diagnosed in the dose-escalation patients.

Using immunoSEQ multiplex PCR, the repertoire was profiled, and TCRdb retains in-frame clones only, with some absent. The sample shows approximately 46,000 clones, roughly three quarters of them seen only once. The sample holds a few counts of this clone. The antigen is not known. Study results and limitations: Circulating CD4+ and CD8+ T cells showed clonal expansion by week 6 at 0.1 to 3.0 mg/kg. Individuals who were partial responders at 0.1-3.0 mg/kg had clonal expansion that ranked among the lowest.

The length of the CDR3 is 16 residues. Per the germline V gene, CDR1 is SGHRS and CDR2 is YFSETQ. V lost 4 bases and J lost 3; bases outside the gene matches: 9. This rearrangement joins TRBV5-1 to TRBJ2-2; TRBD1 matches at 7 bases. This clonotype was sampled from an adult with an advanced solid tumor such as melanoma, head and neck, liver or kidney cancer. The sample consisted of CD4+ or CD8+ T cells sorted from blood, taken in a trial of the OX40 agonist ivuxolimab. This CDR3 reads CASSPSDRLDTGELFF. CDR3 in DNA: TGCGCCAGCAGCCCTTCGGACAGGCTAGACACCGGGGAGCTGTTTTTT.